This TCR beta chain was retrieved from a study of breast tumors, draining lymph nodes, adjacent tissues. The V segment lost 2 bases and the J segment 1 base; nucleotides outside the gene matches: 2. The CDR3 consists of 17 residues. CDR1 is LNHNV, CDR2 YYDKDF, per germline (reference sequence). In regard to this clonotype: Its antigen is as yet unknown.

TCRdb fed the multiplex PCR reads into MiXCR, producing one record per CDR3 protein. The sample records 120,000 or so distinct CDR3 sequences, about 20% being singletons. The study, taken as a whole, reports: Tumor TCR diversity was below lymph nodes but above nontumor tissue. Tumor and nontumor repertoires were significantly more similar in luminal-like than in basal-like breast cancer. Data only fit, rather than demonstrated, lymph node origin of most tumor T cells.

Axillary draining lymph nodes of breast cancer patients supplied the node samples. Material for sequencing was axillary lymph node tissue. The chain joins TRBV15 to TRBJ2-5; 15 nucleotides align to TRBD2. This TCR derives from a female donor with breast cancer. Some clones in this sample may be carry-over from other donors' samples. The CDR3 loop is CATSRWTSGGAQETQYF. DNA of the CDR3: TGTGCCACCAGCAGATGGACTAGCGGGGGGGCCCAAGAGACCCAGTACTTC.